These T cell receptor beta chains were read from a single sample in a study of post-analysis software for immune sequencing data. MiXCR, applied by TCRdb to the PCR reads, yields one record per CDR3 protein. The sample lists roughly 800,000 distinct CDR3 sequences, approximately 50% occurring once. Sample: blood. The receptor set was obtained from a girl aged 10 to 17 with multiple sclerosis. Both conserved end residues are part of each CDR3. D genes are given only for firm matches. The size field is filled for only some rows; it gives once, few, many or a size class.

TRBV7-2	-	-	TRBJ2-7	CASSSIQGGTYEQYF	TGTGCCAGCAGCTCCATCCAGGGGGGAACCTACGAGCAGTACTTC
TRBV14	-	-	TRBJ2-5	CASSQGLRGAETQYF	TGTGCCAGCAGCCAAGGTCTGAGGGGGGCAGAGACCCAGTACTTC
TRBV29-1	TRBD2	-	TRBJ2-1	CSVERVAGDNEQFF	TGCAGCGTTGAAAGGGTAGCGGGAGACAATGAACAGTTCTTC
TRBV10-3	-	-	TRBJ2-7	CATTGQNLAYEQYF	TGTGCCACCACCGGACAGAATTTGGCCTACGAGCAGTACTTC
TRBV7-8	-	-	TRBJ2-7	CASSLETVTVSYEQYF	TGTGCCAGCAGCTTAGAGACCGTGACAGTATCCTACGAGCAGTACTTC
TRBV6-1	-	few	TRBJ2-7	CASQGYEQYF	TGTGCCAGCCAAGGGTACGAGCAGTACTTC
TRBV2	TRBD1	-	TRBJ2-4	CASWDRGPLGQYF	TGTGCCAGCTGGGACAGGGGGCCTCTGGGGCAGTACTTC
TRBV10-3	-	-	TRBJ1-6	CAISESTRNSPLHF	TGTGCCATCAGTGAGTCGACTCGCAATTCACCCCTCCACTTT
TRBV4-1	-	once	TRBJ1-1	CASSQRGEAFF	TGCGCCAGCAGCCAACGAGGTGAAGCTTTCTTT
TRBV25-1	-	-	TRBJ2-5	CASSEGQGYEVETQYF	TGTGCCAGCAGTGAAGGGCAGGGTTATGAAGTGGAGACCCAGTACTTC
TRBV20-1	-	-	TRBJ2-5	CSATRLQETQYF	TGCAGTGCAACCCGACTACAAGAGACCCAGTACTTC
TRBV7-2	-	-	TRBJ2-5	CASSPQGGARETQYF	TGTGCCAGCAGCCCACAGGGGGGGGCACGGGAGACCCAGTACTTC